These T cell receptor beta chains were read from a single sample in a study of blood T cells in healthy people across ages. TCRdb itself ran the 5' RACE reads through MiXCR, one entry per CDR3 protein. The sample contains about 680,000 distinct CDR3 sequences, over 45% of which appear only once. Sequencing used blood. These receptor sequences come from a woman in her fifties or sixties in good health. CDR3s include the opening cysteine and the closing phenylalanine or tryptophan. A D gene is named only where the DNA matches it firmly. Only part of the rows carry a size: once, few, many, or a class if the clone is expanded.

J: TRBJ1-2; V: TRBV7-2; D: TRBD1; size: NA; CDR3: CASSPTPGQGNYGYTF; DNA: TGTGCCAGCAGCCCAACCCCGGGACAGGGTAACTATGGCTACACCTTC
J: TRBJ2-7; V: TRBV20-1; D: TRBD1; size: NA; CDR3: CSADRGNYEQYF; DNA: TGCAGTGCTGACAGGGGGAACTACGAGCAGTACTTC
J: TRBJ2-1; V: TRBV7-2; D: NA; size: few; CDR3: CASTLISYNEQFF; DNA: TGTGCCAGCACCCTTATATCCTACAATGAGCAGTTCTTC
J: TRBJ1-2; V: TRBV20-1; D: NA; size: NA; CDR3: CSAPVGGGLGYGYTF; DNA: TGCAGTGCACCAGTGGGGGGGGGCTTGGGCTATGGCTACACCTTC
J: TRBJ2-7; V: TRBV5-1; D: TRBD2; size: NA; CDR3: CASSSRDYGYEQYF; DNA: TGCGCCAGCAGCTCCCGGGACTACGGCTACGAGCAGTACTTC
J: TRBJ2-5; V: TRBV12-3/TRBV12-4; D: NA; size: NA; CDR3: CASSLRTPQETQYF; DNA: TGTGCCAGCAGCCTTAGGACGCCACAAGAGACCCAGTACTTC
J: TRBJ2-5; V: TRBV28; D: NA; size: NA; CDR3: CASSATGRGPQETQYF; DNA: TGTGCCAGCAGCGCCACCGGTCGCGGCCCCCAAGAGACCCAGTACTTC
J: TRBJ2-5; V: TRBV30; D: TRBD2; size: many; CDR3: CAWSAGGGWYF; DNA: TGTGCCTGGAGTGCGGGAGGAGGTTGGTACTTC
J: TRBJ2-1; V: TRBV29-1; D: TRBD2; size: NA; CDR3: CSVGGGTSGYNEQFF; DNA: TGCAGCGTTGGGGGGGGGACTAGCGGGTACAATGAGCAGTTCTTC
J: TRBJ2-1; V: TRBV20-1; D: TRBD2; size: NA; CDR3: CSVRALAGVHEQFF; DNA: TGCAGTGTCAGGGCGCTAGCGGGAGTCCATGAGCAGTTCTTC
J: TRBJ2-1; V: TRBV18; D: NA; size: NA; CDR3: CASSPVGNNEQFF; DNA: TGTGCCAGCTCACCAGTCGGGAACAATGAGCAGTTCTTC
J: TRBJ2-5; V: TRBV20-1; D: NA; size: NA; CDR3: CSVGGLGETQYF; DNA: TGCAGTGTGGGTGGGCTTGGAGAGACCCAGTACTTC
J: TRBJ2-5; V: TRBV5-1; D: NA; size: few; CDR3: CASSPAGSETQYF; DNA: TGCGCCAGCAGTCCGGCCGGATCAGAGACCCAGTACTTC
J: TRBJ2-2; V: TRBV24-1; D: NA; size: NA; CDR3: CATSDPRANTGELFF; DNA: TGTGCCACCAGTGATCCGAGGGCGAACACCGGGGAGCTGTTTTTT
J: TRBJ1-2; V: TRBV10-3; D: NA; size: NA; CDR3: CATETNYGYTF; DNA: TGTGCCACCGAGACTAACTATGGCTACACCTTC
J: TRBJ2-1; V: TRBV20-1; D: TRBD2; size: many; CDR3: CSAIPGTKSYNEQFF; DNA: TGCAGTGCCATACCCGGGACTAAGTCCTACAATGAGCAGTTCTTC
J: TRBJ2-1; V: TRBV6-1; D: NA; size: NA; CDR3: CASSEALGQGVYEQFF; DNA: TGTGCCAGCAGTGAAGCGCTCGGGCAGGGAGTCTACGAGCAGTTCTTC
J: TRBJ2-7; V: TRBV20-1; D: NA; size: NA; CDR3: CSVDRDLFSYEQYF; DNA: TGCAGTGTTGACCGGGACCTCTTCTCCTACGAGCAGTACTTC
J: TRBJ2-7; V: TRBV6-2/TRBV6-3; D: TRBD1; size: NA; CDR3: CASSYPGTGNEQYF; DNA: TGTGCCAGCAGTTACCCGGGGACAGGCAACGAGCAGTACTTC
J: TRBJ1-6; V: TRBV7-2; D: NA; size: once; CDR3: CASSLDRGRDSPLHF; DNA: TGTGCCAGCAGCTTAGATAGGGGTAGGGATTCACCCCTCCACTTT
J: TRBJ2-4; V: TRBV10-3; D: NA; size: NA; CDR3: CAISESPGGTGVAKNIQYF; DNA: TGTGCCATCAGTGAGTCTCCCGGGGGGACAGGTGTGGCCAAAAACATTCAGTACTTC
J: TRBJ2-1; V: TRBV12-5; D: TRBD1; size: NA; CDR3: CASGMDRGPNNEQFF; DNA: TGTGCTAGTGGTATGGACAGGGGGCCCAACAATGAGCAGTTCTTC
J: TRBJ2-1; V: TRBV20-1; D: TRBD2; size: NA; CDR3: CSARELAGGSYNEQFF; DNA: TGCAGTGCTAGAGAGCTAGCGGGAGGCTCCTACAATGAGCAGTTCTTC
J: TRBJ1-2; V: TRBV20-1; D: NA; size: few; CDR3: CSARETPGWGYTF; DNA: TGCAGTGCTAGAGAGACCCCAGGGTGGGGCTACACCTTC
J: TRBJ1-1; V: TRBV25-1; D: TRBD1; size: NA; CDR3: CASSEPRQGNTEAFF; DNA: TGTGCCAGCAGTGAACCGCGACAGGGGAACACTGAAGCTTTCTTT
J: TRBJ1-4; V: TRBV4-3; D: NA; size: few; CDR3: CASSPPGGSEKLFF; DNA: TGCGCCAGCAGCCCCCCGGGTGGGAGTGAAAAACTGTTTTTT
J: TRBJ2-1; V: TRBV5-1; D: TRBD2; size: few; CDR3: CASSLLGLHNEQFF; DNA: TGCGCCAGCAGCTTACTGGGACTACACAATGAGCAGTTCTTC
J: TRBJ2-1; V: TRBV7-3; D: NA; size: few; CDR3: CASSASRGKQFF; DNA: TGTGCCAGCAGCGCAAGCAGGGGTAAGCAGTTCTTC
J: TRBJ2-5; V: TRBV14; D: TRBD1; size: NA; CDR3: CASRRQGSKETQYF; DNA: TGTGCCAGCAGACGACAGGGGTCTAAAGAGACCCAGTACTTC
J: TRBJ1-2; V: TRBV7-2; D: NA; size: NA; CDR3: CASSQTEIYGHTF; DNA: TGTGCCAGCAGCCAGACAGAGATCTATGGCCACACCTTC
J: TRBJ1-1; V: TRBV28; D: NA; size: few; CDR3: CASSLEGPWDTEAFF; DNA: TGTGCCAGCAGTTTAGAGGGGCCGTGGGACACTGAAGCTTTCTTT
J: TRBJ1-1; V: TRBV18; D: TRBD1; size: NA; CDR3: CASSPSSGQGRNTEAFF; DNA: TGTGCCAGCTCACCCTCTTCGGGACAGGGGCGGAACACTGAAGCTTTCTTT
J: TRBJ1-4; V: TRBV5-1; D: NA; size: NA; CDR3: CASSLDSATTNEKLFF; DNA: TGCGCCAGCAGCTTGGATTCAGCTACAACTAATGAAAAACTGTTTTTT
J: TRBJ2-6; V: TRBV24-1; D: NA; size: NA; CDR3: CATSGHRVNSGTNVLTF; DNA: TGTGCCACCAGTGGGCACAGGGTGAACTCTGGGACCAACGTCCTGACTTTC
J: TRBJ2-1; V: TRBV7-9; D: NA; size: few; CDR3: CASSLGGGVNEQFF; DNA: TGTGCCAGCAGCTTAGGCGGTGGGGTCAATGAGCAGTTCTTC
J: TRBJ2-7; V: TRBV28; D: NA; size: NA; CDR3: CASRRLGQISYEQYF; DNA: TGTGCCAGCAGGCGACTCGGACAGATCTCCTACGAGCAGTACTTC
J: TRBJ2-7; V: TRBV9; D: TRBD1; size: NA; CDR3: CASSVGTGGTYNEQYF; DNA: TGTGCCAGCAGCGTAGGGACAGGGGGAACCTACAATGAGCAGTACTTC
J: TRBJ2-1; V: TRBV24-1; D: TRBD2; size: NA; CDR3: CATSEHTSGPSSYNEQFF; DNA: TGTGCCACCAGTGAACATACTAGCGGCCCGAGCTCCTACAATGAGCAGTTCTTC
J: TRBJ1-2; V: TRBV7-2; D: NA; size: NA; CDR3: CASSPPTGSYTF; DNA: TGTGCCAGCAGCCCCCCGACGGGTAGCTACACCTTC
J: TRBJ1-1; V: TRBV20-1; D: TRBD1; size: NA; CDR3: CSARGQGWTEAFF; DNA: TGCAGTGCTAGGGGACAGGGTTGGACTGAAGCTTTCTTT
J: TRBJ2-7; V: TRBV5-1; D: NA; size: NA; CDR3: CASSLVWGPSYEQYF; DNA: TGCGCCAGCAGCTTGGTCTGGGGGCCATCCTACGAGCAGTACTTC
J: TRBJ2-3; V: TRBV7-2; D: TRBD2; size: NA; CDR3: CASSFGLAGSTSTDTRYF; DNA: TGTGCCAGCAGCTTTGGACTAGCGGGATCTACTAGCACAGATACGCGGTATTTT